The present T cell receptor beta chain was sequenced within a study of response to subunit inactivated influenza vaccine. Overall study results and limits: Few additional T cells are recruited per seasonal influenza vaccination, authors suggested.

Comments on this clonotype: As yet, its antigen is unknown.

V was pared by 6 bases and J by 5 bases, with 16 bases between. The CDR3 length is 14 residues. CDR1 MNHNS and CDR2 SASEGT come from the germline V gene. TCRdb re-called the RT-PCR reads with MiXCR, one entry per CDR3 protein. This table has around 170,000 distinct CDR3 sequences, about 10% appearing once. This clonotype was obtained from a man aged 50-75 years who received an inactivated influenza vaccine. Sequences were derived from CD8+ T cells sorted from PBMCs, sampled 23 to 25 months after vaccination. This chain joins TRBV6-1 and TRBJ1-2, with D perhaps matching TRBD1 (5 bases). CDR3 coding DNA: TGTGCCAGCAGCCCCGGGACCGGGTTTTATGGCTACACCTTC. Amino acid sequence: CASSPGTGFYGYTF.